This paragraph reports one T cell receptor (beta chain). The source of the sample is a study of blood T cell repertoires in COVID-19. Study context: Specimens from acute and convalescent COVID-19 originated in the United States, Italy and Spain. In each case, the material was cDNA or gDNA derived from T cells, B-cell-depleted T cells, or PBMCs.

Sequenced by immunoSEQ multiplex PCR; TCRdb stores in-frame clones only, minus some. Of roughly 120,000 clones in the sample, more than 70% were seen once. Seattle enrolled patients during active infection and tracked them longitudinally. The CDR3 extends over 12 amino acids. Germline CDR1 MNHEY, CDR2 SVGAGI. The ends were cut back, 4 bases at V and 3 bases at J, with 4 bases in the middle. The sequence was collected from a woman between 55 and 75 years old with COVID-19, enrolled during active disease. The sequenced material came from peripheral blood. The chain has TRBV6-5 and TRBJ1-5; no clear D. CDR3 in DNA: TGTGCCAGCAGTTTAGACAATCAGCCCCAGCATTTT. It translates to CASSLDNQPQHF.